This TCR beta chain emerged from a study of cytomegalovirus exposure and HLA in healthy donors. CDR1 is SEHNR and CDR2 is FQNEAQ in the germline V gene (reference sequence). This CDR3 spans 16 amino acids. With 3 bases removed from V and 0 bases from J, the gap between germline ends came to 13 bases. Whole-study findings and limits: As immune exposure information, only CMV serostatus was available. A highly shared variant cluster was judged a likely technical artifact. As a later analysis showed, a missense DCLRE1C variant was linked to trimming of TCR beta V- and J-genes.

PCR used 60 Vbeta primers and 13 Jbeta primers. TCRdb's copy holds only in-frame clones and misses some; the assay was immunoSEQ multiplex PCR. The sample shows roughly 200,000 clones, 81% of them seen only once. About this clone: Its antigen is currently unknown.

The sample taken for sequencing was PBMCs. The rearrangement uses TRBV7-9 and TRBJ2-3; D not resolved. This TCR derives from a middle-aged man in good health and CMV-seropositive. The CDR3 sequence is CASSFLTEASTDTQYF. In DNA, the CDR3 is TGTGCCAGCAGCTTTCTGACTGAAGCTAGCACAGATACGCAGTATTTT.